This TCR beta chain was sequenced during a study of cytomegalovirus exposure and HLA in healthy donors listed by TCRdb under 2017. Looking at the study overall: An earlier analysis of several hundred of the donors reported around 280 Gb of sequence data and 117 million unique TCR beta sequences obtained from around 190 million T cells. To predict cytomegalovirus infection status, the study combined high-throughput TCR immunosequencing, statistical association of individual TCRs with disease status, and machine learning. Roughly five DR-DQ haplotypes were handled as single units for association and clustering, since linkage in the cohort was strong. Every discovery cohort repertoire had been produced on one sequencing platform. Donor age, sex, ethnicity and CMV serostatus were collected together with the repertoire data. Approximately 300 gigabases of sequencing data and roughly 81 million unique TCR sequences made up an early release that covered 500 to 650 HLA-typed donors. In a later analysis, previously published TCR beta repertoires from about 640 donors were re-analyzed and high-resolution HLA genotyping was added so that TCR occurrence patterns could be studied. Typing coverage differed by locus: A, B, C, DRB1 and DQB1 were typed in about 629-640 donors, DQA1 in about 560, DPA1 in 606, and DPB1 in roughly 470. The later analysis used no new phenotypic data to find candidate immune exposures, relying instead on TCR beta sequences and their occurrence across donors. HLA typing covered class I and class II loci at four-digit resolution. Besides the first cohort of around 670 subjects, a separate validation cohort made up of around 120 different subjects was used. An earlier analysis of several hundred of the donors used high-throughput TCR beta sequencing to judge whether each TCR beta V gene segment behaved as functional or pseudogenic. Among some 400 genotyped donors of the cohort, an average of 235,054 unique TCR beta nucleotide sequences were sequenced per donor, roughly 18% of them non-productive. Of the 300 to 450 genotyped donors, less than 90% were placed in the genetic ancestry cluster associated with self-reported Caucasian donors. The study was designed to test whether signatures of past pathogen exposure could be identified by cataloging public T cell receptors. Genome-wide SNP genotypes for about 55% of the roughly 670 donors were used in a later genetic analysis, which treated that subset as a discovery cohort. Using immunosequencing, the study profiled T cell repertoires from 550 to 750 subjects and related those repertoires to cytomegalovirus serostatus. What the authors observed across the whole study: In both the original and validation cohorts, the classifier was reported to diagnose cytomegalovirus status with high specificity and sensitivity. Most TCR sequences were observed very rarely across donors, whereas some public TCRs were present in many individuals. In vitro tests confirmed that a few of the cytomegalovirus-associated TCR beta chains recognize cytomegalovirus antigens. A further reported finding was that TCR beta sequences accurately predicted the HLA-A and HLA-B alleles for most subjects in the first cohort. V-gene and J-gene trimming of TCR beta chains was associated with a missense DCLRE1C variant in a later genetic analysis, and the association was replicated in an independent cohort. A group of highly shared sequence variants was considered likely to be a technical artifact of the sequencing pipeline. CMV serostatus was the only immune exposure information available for the cohort. It was suggested by the authors that the approach could potentially be generalized to other disease states and immunological phenotypes. A later analysis found that HLA-associated TCR beta chains were more clonally expanded and had lower generation probabilities than equally common non-associated chains. In this cohort, only TCR beta chains were sequenced, and detectable features were limited by the absence of alpha or paired-chain data. Because counts were too low, around 17 rarely observed V segments, including chromosome 9 orphons, were left out of the earlier analysis of some 600 of the donors. Because some donors lacked HLA typing at each locus, the association tests relied only on the typed subset. Compared with the roughly 710-donor mean, donors in an Asian-associated ancestry cluster had fewer N-insertions in productive TCRs, according to a later genetic analysis. In a later analysis, the rate of TCR association differed among HLA loci, with DRB1 alleles having the most associated TCRs and HLA-C alleles having the fewest. In the study, roughly 160 TCR beta chains were listed as associated with cytomegalovirus. Some IMGT-functional V segments, including TRBV6-2 and TRBV6-3, could not be told apart with the 87-base-pair reads, so those segments were excluded. Linkage disequilibrium might explain the correlated functional status among segregating V segments, but an unknown experimental factor could not be excluded. In a later analysis, most CMV-associated TCR beta chains were found to appear HLA-restricted, with HLA associations seemingly driven largely by CMV exposure. Strong co-occurrence of HLA alleles, especially DR and DQ, made assigning TCR associations to individual alleles difficult. Specific HLA alleles were associated with 18,000 or so TCR beta sequences at a false discovery rate of 0.05 in a later analysis. Broadly in line with IMGT annotations, most TCR beta V segments showed up in productive rearrangements about 90% or about 30% of the time in an earlier analysis of approximately 640 of the donors. In a later analysis, several top co-occurrence clusters were reported to appear linked to parvovirus B19, influenza, CMV and Epstein-Barr virus. Sequencing depth was assumed to be roughly uniform across donors in the presence/absence analyses, though that assumption may not hold.

The cohort consisted of some 670 healthy bone marrow donors. All cohort members were sampled while nominally healthy, although unrecorded immune exposures were likely present. The donor was CMV seropositive and was included in the group of some 290 seropositive cohort members. A peripheral blood sample was provided by each donor, and peripheral blood mononuclear cells were used for TCR beta sequencing. The Qiagen DNeasy Blood Extraction Kit was used to extract genomic DNA from the blood cell samples. Library generation was performed with the immunoSEQ multiplex PCR assay. The multiplex PCR relied on a mix of 60 forward primers for TCR Vbeta segments and 13 reverse primers for TCR Jbeta segments. The CDR3 region of rearranged TCR beta genes was amplified from genomic DNA with a multiplex PCR assay. On the Illumina HiSeq System, the amplified TCR beta libraries were sequenced as 87-base-pair reads. The paper's processing steps were these. In a later analysis, some 80 million unique TCR beta chains were counted across the 650 to 750 repertoires, and approximately 11 million of these chains were shared by at least two donors. A nearest-neighbor algorithm error-corrected the raw reads and collapsed the reads into unique sequences, merging closely related sequences to remove PCR and sequencing errors. V, D and J gene segments were assigned by aligning CDR3 sequences to IMGT reference sequences. For a sequence to be retained, a match of at least six nucleotides was required to both a V gene segment and a J gene segment. Rearrangements were called productive when the CDR3 lacked stop codons and stayed in frame with V and J; all others were non-productive. Following IMGT convention, CDR3 was defined as the stretch from the second conserved V-encoded cysteine to the conserved J-encoded phenylalanine. The earlier analysis of approximately 590 of the donors excluded any sequence lacking an unambiguous match to a single V gene segment. An earlier analysis of 500 to 700 of the donors classified V segments as functional when productive rearrangements were above 56.7% and as segregating when the standard deviation between donors was above 5%. A statistical classification framework was built to diagnose cytomegalovirus status from the catalog of TCR beta chain sequences. A later analysis assigned V and J genes by comparing TCR nucleotide sequences with IMGT/GENE-DB human TR gene sequences. The TCRdist pipeline was used in a later analysis to assign CDR3 sequences and most-parsimonious VDJ recombination scenarios. In a later analysis, every TCR beta chain was defined by the combination of its CDR3 amino acid sequence and its V-gene family, and reads without a unique V-gene family were dropped. In a later analysis, 500 to 700 highly shared, low-generation-probability nucleotide sequences were removed to address suspected cross-contamination and a sequencing artifact. In a later analysis, a clonal expansion index for each public chain was calculated from normalized within-repertoire ranks of inferred template counts. A later analysis computed generation probabilities with a VDJ recombination model fitted to out-of-frame rearrangements, and checked the results against IGoR. In a later analysis, hypergeometric tests were used to score TCR-TCR, TCR-HLA and TCR-CMV co-occurrence, with a repertoire-size bias correction applied to TCR pairs. A later analysis estimated false discovery rates by permuting HLA or CMV assignments 20 times. In a later analysis, co-occurring TCRs were grouped using DBSCAN, and TCRdist sequence similarity was added for clustering within HLA-allele-positive subsets. Co-occurrence clustering excluded repertoires with fewer than 30,000 or more than 120,000 public chains, plus five with anomalous nucleotide sharing. In TCRdb, the immuneACCESS table is reduced to in-frame sequences with V and J assigned. These tables do not hold every clone; where another copy was compared, an unresolved V gene accounts for under half, and the others remain unexplained. V and J calls and clone size are given by that table; D and trimming were obtained from the DNA. The sample yields roughly 62,000 clones; 70% to 85% were counted once. The ten biggest clones cover 3% to 4% of the sample.

This clone was detected only a few times. Its antigen remains unidentified. Per-nucleotide qualities are absent, and no much larger clonotype sits a single base away. V loses 1 base at its end and J loses 4 bases; junction bases beyond the gene matches: 7. The CDR3 spans 16 residues, from the cysteine through the phenylalanine. Here the CDR3 DNA is all that survives: 48 bases in frame from base 1. As encoded in the germline V gene (reference sequence), CDR1 is MNHEY while CDR2 is SMNVEV. This sequence originates from a woman aged 40 to 50 in good health and CMV-seropositive. This chain is built from TRBV27 and TRBJ1-1; 9 central nucleotides agree with TRBD1. The sequenced sample was PBMCs. CDR3 protein: CASSLLSDRGGTEAFF. The nucleotide sequence is TGTGCCAGCAGTTTATTAAGCGACAGGGGGGGCACTGAAGCTTTCTTT.